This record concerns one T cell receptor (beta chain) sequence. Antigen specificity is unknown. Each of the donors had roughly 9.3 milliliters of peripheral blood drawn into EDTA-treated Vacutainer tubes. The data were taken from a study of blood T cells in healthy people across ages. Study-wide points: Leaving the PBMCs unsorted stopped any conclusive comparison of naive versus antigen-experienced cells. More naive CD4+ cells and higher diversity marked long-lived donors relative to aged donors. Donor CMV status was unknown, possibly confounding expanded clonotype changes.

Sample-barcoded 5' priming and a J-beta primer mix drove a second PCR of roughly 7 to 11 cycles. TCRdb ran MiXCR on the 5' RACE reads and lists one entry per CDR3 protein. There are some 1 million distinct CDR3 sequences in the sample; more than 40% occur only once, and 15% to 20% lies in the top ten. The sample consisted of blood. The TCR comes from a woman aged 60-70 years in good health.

CDR3 sequence reads: CSVWERAGLRGYTF. DNA of the CDR3: TGCAGCGTTTGGGAAAGGGCCGGCCTGCGTGGCTACACCTTC. The chain joins TRBV29-1 to TRBJ1-2; D is unclear. This CDR3 is 14 amino acids long. Germline CDR1 reads SQVTM; CDR2 reads ANQGSEA. Trimming shortened V by 5 bases and J by 7 bases, and 20 bases separated the two germline ends.